This T cell receptor (beta chain) was documented in a study of CXCR3-negative and CXCR3-positive naive CD8 T cells. CDR3 length: 16 residues. Germline assignment: CDR1 DFQATT and CDR2 SNEGSKA (reference sequence). Remarks on this clonotype: Its antigen is still unknown.

The libraries of TRB cDNA were prepared using 5' RACE with UMI labels. With the 5' RACE reads reprocessed, TCRdb shows one record per CDR3 protein and no DNA. The listing contains 150,000 to 180,000 distinct CDR3 sequences. Study-wide findings and caveats: The naive subsets expressed comparable surface CD5, and the authors inferred TCR strength from TRB CDR3 properties. CXCR3-positive naive cells had more hydrophobic TRB CDR3s than CXCR3-negative naive cells.

The chain carries TRBV20-1 and TRBJ2-7; no DNA is available, so the TRBD2 call from TCRdb remains unchecked. The sample was naive CXCR3+ CD8+ T cells from blood. The subset here: CD45RO-CCR7+CD27+CD95- naive CD8+ T cells expressing CXCR3 (TNR3+). The sequence derives from a human donor in good health. Some clones in this sample may be carry-over from other donors' samples. The CDR3 here is CSASPSLGESSYEQYF.